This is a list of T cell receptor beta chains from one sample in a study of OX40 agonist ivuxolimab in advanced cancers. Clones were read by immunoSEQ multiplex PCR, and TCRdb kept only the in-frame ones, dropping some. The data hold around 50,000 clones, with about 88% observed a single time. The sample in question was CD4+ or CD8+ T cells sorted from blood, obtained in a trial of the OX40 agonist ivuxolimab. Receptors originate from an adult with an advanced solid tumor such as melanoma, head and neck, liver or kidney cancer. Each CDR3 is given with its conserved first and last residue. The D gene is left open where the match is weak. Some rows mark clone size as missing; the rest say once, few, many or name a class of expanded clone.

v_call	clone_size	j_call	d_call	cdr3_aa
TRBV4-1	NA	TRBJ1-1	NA	CASSQGGAPEAFF
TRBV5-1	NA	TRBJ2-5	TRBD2	CASSLEAGGTGETQYF
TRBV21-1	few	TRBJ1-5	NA	CASSKASRDSPCNQPQHF
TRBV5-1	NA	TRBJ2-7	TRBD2	CASSLVGLAGAPVEQYF
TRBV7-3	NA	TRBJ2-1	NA	CASSLMSSYNEQFF
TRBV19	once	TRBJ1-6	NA	CASSTGSTLNSPLHF
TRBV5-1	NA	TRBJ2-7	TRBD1	CASRSQGASYEQYF
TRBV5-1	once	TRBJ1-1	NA	CASSLPGVGDTEAFF
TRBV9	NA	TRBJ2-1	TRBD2	CASSVDGRNNEQFF
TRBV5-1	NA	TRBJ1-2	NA	CASSLSGLNYGYTF
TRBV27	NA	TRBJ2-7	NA	CASIGQPTYEQYF
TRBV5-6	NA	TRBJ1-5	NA	CASSSQGFNQPQHF
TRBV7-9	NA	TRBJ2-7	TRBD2	CASGTSGTYEQYF
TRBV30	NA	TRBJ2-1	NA	CAWSTGSSYNEQFF
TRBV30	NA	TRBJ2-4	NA	CAWRYVIGSPGAKNIQYF
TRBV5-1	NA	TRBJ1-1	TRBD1	CASSLEGQGEAFF
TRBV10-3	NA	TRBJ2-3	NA	CAIGQLAGRTDTQYF
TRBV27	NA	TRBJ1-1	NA	CASSTYAAPNTEAFF
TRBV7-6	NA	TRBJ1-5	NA	CASSPQGRGNQPQHF
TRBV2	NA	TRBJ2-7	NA	CASREGSWEQYF
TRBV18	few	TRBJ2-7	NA	CASSPDRFSYEQYF
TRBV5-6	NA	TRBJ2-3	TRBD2	CASTPPGLAGLTDTQYF
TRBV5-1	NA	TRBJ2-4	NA	CASSLGQNAIQYF
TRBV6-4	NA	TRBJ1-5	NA	CASSDSDRYQPQHF
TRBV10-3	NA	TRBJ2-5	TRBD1	CATLVDRGYQETQYF
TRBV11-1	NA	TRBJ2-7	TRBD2	CASSFRSGSYEQYF
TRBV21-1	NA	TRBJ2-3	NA	CASRGGWTDTQYF
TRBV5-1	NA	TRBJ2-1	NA	CASSLDHPGFHEQFF
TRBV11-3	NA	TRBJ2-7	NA	CASRQTGYEQYF
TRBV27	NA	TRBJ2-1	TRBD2	CASSPRAGGDYNEQFF
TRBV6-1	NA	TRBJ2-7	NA	CASISGAGVYEQYF
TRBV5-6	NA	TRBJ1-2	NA	CASSLALPTRSGYTF
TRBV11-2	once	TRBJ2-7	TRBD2	CASSSPGLASYEQYF
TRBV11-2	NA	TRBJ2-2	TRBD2	CASSRAGGKNTGELFF
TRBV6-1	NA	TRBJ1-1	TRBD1	CASRGQGIREAFF
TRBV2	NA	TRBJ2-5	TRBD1	CASTLHAPTGTGRGTQYF
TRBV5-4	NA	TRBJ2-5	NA	CASSLWPQETQYF
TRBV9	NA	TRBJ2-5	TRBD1	CASSVHRGIQETQYF
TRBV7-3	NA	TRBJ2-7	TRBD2	CASSPNPRGAEGVQYF
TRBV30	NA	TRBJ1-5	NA	CAWSLGFNQPQHF